Described below is a single TCR beta chain sequence and its context. No antigen is known for it. Germline and junction disagree at one end, which may indicate a read error. Assay used: immunoSEQ multiplex PCR; TCRdb lists only in-frame clones, some missing. The repertoire has 150,000 to 200,000 clones, roughly four fifths of them found once; the top ten carry roughly 2%. The data were obtained in a study of cytotoxic CD8 clonotypes in ibrutinib-treated CLL. Study information: Patients: 11 relapsed/refractory, more than 14 treatment-naive, about 18 IGHV unmutated. Response samples were obtained once patients had received a median 12 months of treatment, range 6 to 36.

Study findings and constraints: Clonality went up at the time of ibrutinib response, stayed stable in sustained remission, and later dropped back toward its baseline level at progression.

This CDR3 is built from 18 residues. Per germline, CDR1 SSHAT and CDR2 FNYEAQ (reference sequence). This chain connects TRBV7-7 to TRBJ2-5; 11 bases line up with TRBD2. The specimen was PBMCs, collected after 12 months of ibrutinib treatment. This TCR was recovered from a human donor with chronic lymphocytic leukemia. Here the CDR3 reads CASSLNSRTSGYQETQYF. In DNA, the CDR3 is TGTGCTAGCAGCTTAAATTCTAGGACTAGCGGGTACCAAGAGACCCAGTACTTC.